This T cell receptor (beta chain) was found in a study of PD-1 blockade in classical Hodgkin lymphoma. Trimming cost V 6 bases and J 14 bases; bases outside gene matches: 8. The CDR3 runs 12 residues. Germline CDR1 and CDR2: SGHTA and FQGNSA. Each of the patients experienced relapse following autologous stem cell transplantation, and their brentuximab vedotin exposure differed. TCRdb's table, derived via immunoSEQ multiplex PCR, lists solely in-frame clones and lacks some. The data show 25,000 to 30,000 clones, roughly 80% seen once. The chain has TRBV7-2 and TRBJ1-1; 11 bases are a match to TRBD1. The source of this sequence is a human donor with classical Hodgkin lymphoma. Here the sequenced sample was peripheral blood mononuclear cells (PBMCs), taken before the second cycle of nivolumab. The CDR3 nucleotides read TGTGCCAGCAGGGCGGGACAGGGGGAAGTGTTCTTT. Amino acid sequence: CASRAGQGEVFF.